The T cell receptor beta chain under discussion was sequenced for a study of cytomegalovirus exposure and HLA in healthy donors. CDR1 SGHAT and CDR2 FQNNGV come from the germline V gene. The CDR3 consists of 16 residues. The V segment lost 2 bases and the J segment 2 bases; nucleotides outside the gene matches: 7. With 60 Vbeta and 13 Jbeta primers, the PCR was carried out. Here immunoSEQ multiplex PCR was the method, and the copy in TCRdb shows in-frame clones only, minus some. The sample lists about 86,000 clones; around 70% were seen once. What was sequenced was PBMCs. V is TRBV11-2 and J is TRBJ2-3; 7 bases map to TRBD2. This TCR came from a man aged 55 to 69 in good health and CMV-seronegative. Here the CDR3 reads CASSLSLTSATDTQYF. The DNA for the CDR3 is TGTGCCAGCAGCTTAAGCCTAACTAGCGCCACAGATACGCAGTATTTT.